One and the same sample provided the 16 T cell receptor beta chains below, sequenced in a study of neurological immune-mediated disorders (dated by TCRdb to about 2019). Libraries came from 5' RACE. TCRdb shows the sequencer as Illumina HiSeq 2500. TCRdb itself trimmed the public reads at Q25 with fastp, ran MiXCR and retained productive beta chains. Merged by CDR3 protein, the rows form single entries marked with the most common genes and DNA. The sample includes 50,000 or so distinct CDR3 sequences, with around 3.5% observed a single time. In total, the top ten clones hold approximately 5.9% of the sample. Sequenced material: PBMCs. Every receptor here comes from a man in his fifties or sixties with multiple sclerosis.

This clonotype was counted at least ten times. The J gene is TRBJ2-7, the V gene TRBV20-1, with TRBD1 identical over 9 bases. The ends lost 6 bases at V and 1 base at J; junction bases unmatched: 13. Looked up from germline, CDR1 is DFQATT and CDR2 is SNEGSKA (reference sequence). The CDR3 is 16 residues long. CDR3 DNA: TGCAGTGCCACTAAAAGGGACAGGGCTGATTCCTACGAGCAGTACTTC. Amino acids: CSATKRDRADSYEQYF.

This clonotype was detected ten times or more. The chain links TRBV11-2 to TRBJ1-1, with no clear D. Germline loops: CDR1 SGHAT, CDR2 FQNNGV. The CDR3 is made up of 14 amino acids. Trimming cost V 5 bases and J 1 base, with 11 bases left between them. CDR3 region: CASSRRRENTEAFF. The CDR3 DNA sequence: TGTGCCAGCAGCCGGCGACGGGAGAACACTGAAGCTTTCTTT.

This clonotype was found many times. The J gene is TRBJ1-3, the V gene TRBV9; TRBD1 might be the D (6 bases). Trimming pared 4 bases from V and 8 bases from J, leaving 22 bases between. The germline V gene has CDR1 SGDLS and CDR2 YYNGEE. CDR3 length: 16 amino acids. The CDR3 coding sequence is TGTGCCAGCAGCCTCCAGGGGAGTCAGCTGGCGGACACCATATATTTT. Translating it yields CASSLQGSQLADTIYF.

In its sample, this clonotype was seen many times. The chain links TRBV12-3 or TRBV12-4 to TRBJ2-1; 9 nucleotides agree with TRBD2. Losses at the gene ends were 3 bases for V and 4 bases for J; bases not matched to a gene: 10. This CDR3 spans 17 amino acids. The CDR3 coding sequence is TGTGCCAGCAGTTTTGTAGCGGGGGTGCAAACTTACAATGAGCAGTTCTTC. Protein sequence: CASSFVAGVQTYNEQFF.

This clonotype was observed many times. V gene TRBV5-1 combines with J gene TRBJ2-3, with TRBD1 as a possible D gene (7 bases). There are 14 residues in the CDR3. The V end lost 5 bases, the J end lost 4 bases, and 14 bases lay between the germline ends. Germline V lookup: CDR1 SGHRS, CDR2 YFSETQ. This CDR3 is CASRQGGPADTQYF. CDR3 nucleotides: TGCGCCAGCAGGCAGGGGGGCCCGGCAGATACGCAGTATTTT.

This clonotype was counted ten times or more. This rearrangement joins TRBV20-1 to TRBJ2-3; D unclear. The V end lost 3 bases, the J end lost 6 bases, and 13 bases lay between the germline ends. The CDR3 is 13 residues long. CDR1 and CDR2 from the germline V gene are DFQATT and SNEGSKA (reference sequence). The CDR3 bases are TGCAGTGCTAGTCCTCCCCCACGGGATACGCAGTATTTT. Its translation: CSASPPPRDTQYF.

This clonotype was observed many times. The J gene is TRBJ1-3, the V gene TRBV5-1; D is undetermined. CDR3 size: 14 residues. Trimming removed 4 bases from V and 3 bases from J, with 11 bases in between. The germline gives CDR1 SGHRS, CDR2 YFSETQ. CDR3 amino acids: CASSPDIDGNTIYF. Here the CDR3 DNA reads TGCGCCAGCAGCCCCGACATAGATGGAAACACCATATATTTT.

This clonotype was recorded many times. V usage is TRBV6-5 and J usage is TRBJ1-4, with 11 nucleotides matching TRBD1. V shed 4 bases, J shed 7 bases, and the junction held 8 bases outside the gene matches. The CDR3 runs 16 residues. Germline-derived CDR1 and CDR2 are MNHEY and SVGAGI. The CDR3 here is CASSSGQGAKTEKLFF. DNA of the CDR3: TGTGCCAGCAGTTCCGGACAGGGGGCAAAGACTGAAAAACTGTTTTTT.

Worth noting for this clonotype: This sequence may be a read error, since a much larger clone differs from it by one base. The chain employs TRBV4-1 and TRBJ2-1; 11 bases are shared with TRBD2. The CDR3 sequence is 14 residues long. CDR1 MGHRA and CDR2 YSYEKL come from the germline V gene. V shed 7 bases, J shed 10 bases, and the junction held 9 bases outside the gene matches. CDR3 DNA: TGCGCCAGCATCCAGGTAGCGGGGGGGCTCGAGCAGTTCTTC. Translated: CASIQVAGGLEQFF.

Ten or more counts support this clonotype. J is TRBJ2-3 and V is TRBV12-3 or TRBV12-4; no reliable D call. V dropped 4 bases and J dropped 1 base, with 9 bases sitting between them. The CDR3 totals 14 residues. CDR3 loop: CASSSPWGTDTQYF. Here the CDR3 DNA reads TGTGCCAGCAGTTCCCCTTGGGGCACAGATACGCAGTATTTT.

The chain has TRBV12-3 or TRBV12-4 and TRBJ2-2; no firm D call. The CDR3 spans 15 residues. Trimming shortened V by 1 base and J by 0 bases, and 6 bases separated the two germline ends. The CDR3 nucleotides are TGTGCCAGCAGTTTAGGGAGTGCGAACACCGGGGAGCTGTTTTTT. This translates into CASSLGSANTGELFF.

There are many counts of this clonotype. The rearrangement uses TRBV25-1 and TRBJ2-1; D is unresolved. Germline CDR1 reads MGHDK; CDR2 reads SYGVNS. V lost 2 bases and J 1 base, leaving 6 bases between the germline ends. CDR3 size: 14 residues. Here the CDR3 DNA reads TGTGCCAGCAGTGAACCCCGATCCTACAATGAGCAGTTCTTC. Translated: CASSEPRSYNEQFF.

This clonotype came up many times. The V gene is TRBV7-9, the J gene TRBJ2-6; TRBD2 might be the D (5 bases). This CDR3 is built from 15 residues. Trimming took 6 bases from V and 2 from J, leaving 11 bases between them. Germline loops: CDR1 SEHNR, CDR2 FQNEAQ (reference sequence). The CDR3 here is CASSVPAAGANVLTF. The CDR3 DNA reads TGTGCCAGCAGTGTTCCAGCGGCTGGGGCCAACGTCCTGACTTTC.

This clonotype appeared many times. The V call is TRBV20-1, the J call TRBJ1-2, with D maybe TRBD1 (5 bases). Trimming took off 0 bases at V and 12 bases at J, with 29 bases between the two ends. This CDR3 comprises 17 residues. In germline, CDR1 is DFQATT, CDR2 SNEGSKA (reference sequence). CDR3 sequence: CSAREVREQALGRIDTF. CDR3 nucleotide sequence: TGCAGTGCTAGAGAAGTGAGGGAACAGGCTCTGGGTAGAATCGACACCTTC.

The table lists this clonotype with many counts. This chain connects TRBV21-1 to TRBJ2-7; TRBD1, the table's D call, lacks a check against the DNA. TRBV21-1 is a pseudogene segment. The CDR3 is made up of 14 amino acids. The CDR3 loop reads CASSIGDRGGEQYF. The CDR3 coding sequence is TGTGCCAGCAGCATAGGGGACAGGGGAGGCGAGCAGTACTTC.

This clonotype has ten or more counts. The V gene is TRBV20-1, the J gene TRBJ2-1, with TRBD2 matching 8 bases. V was pared by 5 bases and J by 9 bases, with 12 bases of the junction left unmatched. The CDR3 totals 14 residues. CDR1 DFQATT and CDR2 SNEGSKA come from the germline V gene (reference sequence). The CDR3 sequence is CSADVPGLEIEQFF. The CDR3 nucleotides are TGCAGTGCTGATGTCCCGGGACTAGAAATTGAGCAGTTCTTC.